The clone carrying this TCR beta chain was observed at least ten times. Its antigen is undetermined. This sample was taken from a study of T cell repertoires in cytomegalovirus infection. Turning to the study itself: A matching HLA type, together with CMV infection, was signaled by public TCR beta signatures.

The CDR3 has 15 amino acids. Germline CDR1 is SGHTA and CDR2 is FQGNSA. The V end lost 7 bases, the J end lost 2 bases, and 17 bases lay between the germline ends. Study-wide findings and caveats: Clonotype analysis showed dominance of the ex vivo response by HLA-C-restricted CMV-specific TCR beta clonotypes. Cumulative frequency (of public TCR beta family members) identified carriers of CMV plus the relevant HLA.

TCRdb used MiXCR to reprocess the reads, holding one entry per CDR3 protein. Altogether more than 250,000 distinct CDR3 sequences are present, roughly 15% being singletons, with the ten largest covering 7.5% to 10%. The specimen was PBMCs. V gene TRBV7-2 combines with J gene TRBJ2-5; D not resolved. The sequence came from a human donor in good health (CMV status not recorded). Some clones in this sample may be carry-over from other donors' samples. The CDR3 DNA follows: TGTGCCAGCACCCCAGAGAAGACCTTGCAAGAGACCCAGTACTTC. It yields the protein CASTPEKTLQETQYF.